The 22 T cell receptor beta chains below all came from one sample that was sequenced in a study of shared clonotypes between healthy human individuals. Using immunoSEQ multiplex PCR, the repertoire was profiled, and TCRdb retains in-frame clones only, with some absent. The table includes approximately 2,000,000 clones, 85% to 95% detected once. The sequenced material came from naive CD4+ T cells from PBMCs. The sample's subset: CD45RA+ positively selected. The receptors originated from a man aged 18 to 29 in good health. Some clones in this sample may be carry-over from other donors' samples.

The V and J genes are TRBV6-5 and TRBJ2-3; D unclear. V shed 0 bases and J shed 3 bases, with 4 bases lying between them. Germline V gene lookup returns CDR1 MNHEY and CDR2 SVGAGI. The CDR3 runs 13 residues. This CDR3 is CASSYSVTDTQYF. CDR3 DNA sequence: TGTGCCAGCAGTTACTCGGTGACAGATACGCAGTATTTT.

This clone was seen a single time. The V gene is TRBV28, the J gene TRBJ2-4, with TRBD1 as a possible D gene (6 bases). V was trimmed by 7 bases and J by 0 bases, leaving 13 bases between them. Germline V gene data show CDR1 as MDHEN and CDR2 as SYDVKM. The CDR3 is 15 amino acids. CDR3 DNA: TGTGCCAGCAAGCTTGCAGGGGCAGCCAAAAACATTCAGTACTTC. This translates into CASKLAGAAKNIQYF.

The CDR3: CASSETGGSGNTIYF. CDR3 nucleotides: TGTGCCAGCAGCGAGACAGGGGGCTCTGGAAACACCATATATTTT. V is TRBV14 and J is TRBJ1-3; 9 bases line up with TRBD1. Germline V gives CDR1 SGHDN, CDR2 FVKESK. The CDR3 is made up of 15 amino acids. After removal of 5 bases from V and 0 bases from J, the junction contained 2 bases not matched to a gene.

A note on this clone: Distinct nucleotide sequences in the sample also encode this CDR3. The V and J genes are TRBV5-4 and TRBJ2-3, with D perhaps TRBD2 (5 bases). The CDR3 contains 14 residues. V was clipped by 3 bases and J by 0 bases, with 8 bases between them. The germline CDR1 and CDR2 sequences are SGHNT and YYREEE (reference sequence). In DNA, the CDR3 is TGTGCCAGCAGCTCAAGCGGTAGCACAGATACGCAGTATTTT. It encodes CASSSSGSTDTQYF.

This clone came up a few times. The CDR3 sequence: CASSFSAGNTEAFF. CDR3 nucleotides: TGCGCCAGCAGCTTCTCGGCGGGGAACACTGAAGCTTTCTTT. The rearrangement joins TRBV5-1 to TRBJ1-1, with D unresolved. CDR1 is SGHRS and CDR2 is YFSETQ in the germline V gene. The CDR3 has 14 amino acids. Trimming left V 2 bases short and J 1 base short, with 9 bases between.

The chain carries TRBV7-2 and TRBJ2-1; no clear D. V was clipped by 5 bases and J by 0 bases, with 14 bases between them. The length of the CDR3 is 16 residues. Germline V gives CDR1 SGHTA, CDR2 FQGNSA. CDR3 region: CASSPWVGDSYNEQFF. The CDR3 DNA follows: TGTGCCAGCAGCCCCTGGGTTGGCGACTCCTACAATGAGCAGTTCTTC.

This rearrangement joins TRBV19 to TRBJ1-4; no reliable D call. The CDR3 has 14 residues. Deletions cut 9 bases from V and 7 bases from J, with 18 bases between. Germline values: CDR1 LNHDA, CDR2 SQIVND (reference sequence). The CDR3 sequence is CASTLGVTREKLFF. CDR3 sequence (DNA): TGTGCCAGCACCCTCGGGGTTACTCGTGAAAAACTGTTTTTT.

The J gene is TRBJ1-4, the V gene TRBV28; TRBD1 might be the D (6 bases). V lost 1 base, J lost 8 bases, and 14 bases lay in between. The CDR3 has 15 amino acids. Germline V gives CDR1 MDHEN, CDR2 SYDVKM. The CDR3, as DNA: TGTGCCAGCAGTTTATCCCAGGGGAACTACGAAAAACTGTTTTTT. Translation gives CASSLSQGNYEKLFF. The full variable domain, its missing parts supplied by reference TRBV28 and TRBJ1-4, is DVKVTQSSRYLVKRTGEKVFLECVQDMDHENMFWYRQDPGLGLRLIYFSYDVKMKEKGDIPEGYSVSREKKERFSLILESASTNQTSMYLCASSLSQGNYEKLFFGSGTQLSVL.

Only one count was recorded for this clone. V usage is TRBV5-1 and J usage is TRBJ1-2; D call uncertain. The CDR3 runs to 13 residues. CDR1 and CDR2 (germline): SGHRS, YFSETQ. V was cut by 4 bases and J by 2 bases, with 9 bases left in between. The CDR3 loop is CASSDGRNYGYTF. The CDR3 region has the DNA TGCGCCAGCAGCGACGGACGGAACTATGGCTACACCTTC.

This rearrangement joins TRBV5-1 to TRBJ2-3; D is uncertain. Germline CDR1 and CDR2: SGHRS and YFSETQ. This CDR3 region has 12 residues. Between the trimmed V and J ends, which lost 5 bases and 6 bases, there was a span of 10 bases. CDR3 in DNA: TGCGCCAGCAGACACCTTCTCGATACGCAGTATTTT. Amino acids: CASRHLLDTQYF.

The rearrangement joins TRBV7-2 to TRBJ1-2; D unclear. The ends were cut back, 3 bases at V and 8 bases at J, with 10 bases in the middle. Germline V lookup: CDR1 SGHTA, CDR2 FQGNSA. The CDR3 contains 12 residues. The CDR3 is CASSFGVAGYTF. DNA for the CDR3: TGTGCCAGCAGCTTCGGGGTAGCGGGCTACACCTTC.

This clone has a handful of counts. The V and J genes are TRBV18 and TRBJ1-2, with 9 bases identical to TRBD1. The ends lost 2 bases at V and 2 bases at J; junction bases unmatched: 9. This CDR3 has 17 amino acids. In germline, CDR1 is KGHSH, CDR2 LQKENI. CDR3 in amino acids: CASSPGNRDRVNYGYTF. The CDR3 DNA reads TGTGCCAGCTCACCAGGAAACCGGGACAGGGTGAACTATGGCTACACCTTC.

Remarks on this clone: Distinct nucleotide sequences in the sample also encode this CDR3. This chain connects TRBV7-2 to TRBJ1-1, with D possibly matching TRBD1 (6 bases). Between the trimmed V and J ends, which lost 5 bases and 3 bases, there was a span of 10 bases. In germline, CDR1 is SGHTA, CDR2 FQGNSA. The length of the CDR3 is 13 residues. CDR3 sequence (DNA): TGTGCCAGCAGCCTAGACAGGCACACTGAAGCTTTCTTT. Protein product: CASSLDRHTEAFF.

This chain uses TRBV7-9 with TRBJ2-5; D gene unclear. The V end was cut by 7 bases, the J end by 1 base, with 13 bases between. This CDR3 spans 14 amino acids. The germline gives CDR1 SEHNR, CDR2 FQNEAQ (reference sequence). The CDR3: CASTPSWVQETQYF. CDR3 sequence (DNA): TGTGCCAGCACCCCGTCATGGGTCCAAGAGACCCAGTACTTC. Looking up the rest from reference TRBV7-9 and TRBJ2-5 gives the full variable domain: DTGVSQNPRHKITKRGQNVTFRCDPISEHNRLYWYRQTLGQGPEFLTYFQNEAQLEKSRLLSDRFSAERPKGSFSTLEIQRTEQGDSAMYLCASTPSWVQETQYFGPGTRLLVL.

The chain employs TRBV28 and TRBJ1-3; 7 bases align to TRBD1. The CDR3 totals 15 residues. Per the germline V gene, CDR1 is MDHEN and CDR2 is SYDVKM. V shed 7 bases and J 3 bases; nucleotides not matched to a gene: 9. CDR3 in amino acids: CASNSHRGGGNTIYF. The CDR3 region has the DNA TGTGCCAGCAATTCCCACAGGGGTGGTGGAAACACCATATATTTT. The whole variable domain, remainder taken from reference TRBV28 and TRBJ1-3, is DVKVTQSSRYLVKRTGEKVFLECVQDMDHENMFWYRQDPGLGLRLIYFSYDVKMKEKGDIPEGYSVSREKKERFSLILESASTNQTSMYLCASNSHRGGGNTIYFGEGSWLTVV.

V gene TRBV21-1 combines with J gene TRBJ2-1. TRBV21-1 is termed a pseudogene. The CDR3 contains 16 residues. The CDR3 protein is CASSKESRRKDNEQFF. Here the CDR3 DNA reads TGTGCCAGCAGCAAAGAGAGCCGAAGGAAGGACAATGAGCAGTTCTTC.

The chain links TRBV19 to TRBJ2-3; 9 bases are a match to TRBD1. CDR3 size: 16 residues. Trimming took 6 bases from V and 3 from J; bases not matched to a gene: 10. The germline V gene encodes CDR1 LNHDA and CDR2 SQIVND (reference sequence). CDR3 DNA: TGTGCCAGTAGGAACAGGGGGCGCGGGAAAACAGATACGCAGTATTTT. Its protein is CASRNRGRGKTDTQYF.

As DNA, the CDR3 is TGTGCCAGCAGTTTCCAGGGTTTAATTACAGATACGCAGTATTTT. Encoded protein: CASSFQGLITDTQYF. The V call is TRBV6-5, the J call TRBJ2-3; the D gene is possibly TRBD1 (5 bases). CDR3 length equals 15 residues. Trimming took 4 bases from V and 3 from J, leaving 14 bases between them. CDR1 MNHEY and CDR2 SVGAGI come from the germline V gene.

The chain recombines TRBV6-5 with TRBJ2-1, with 8 bases aligning to TRBD2. J was trimmed by 8 bases and V by 4 bases; bases with no gene match: 13. The germline V gene encodes CDR1 MNHEY and CDR2 SVGAGI. The CDR3 has 16 amino acids. CDR3 sequence reads: CASSSPVLSGVHEQFF. CDR3 nucleotide sequence: TGTGCCAGCAGTTCCCCGGTCCTTAGCGGGGTCCATGAGCAGTTCTTC.

This rearrangement joins TRBV11-2 to TRBJ2-1; 9 bases are shared with TRBD2. The CDR3 runs 16 residues. Trimming took 0 bases from V and 4 from J; bases not matched to a gene: 4. The germline V gene has CDR1 SGHAT and CDR2 FQNNGV. The CDR3 nucleotides read TGTGCCAGCAGCTTAGATGGGGCGGGAGGGTACAATGAGCAGTTCTTC. Translated: CASSLDGAGGYNEQFF.

The table lists this clone with a count of one. The chain combines TRBV21-1 with TRBJ2-5; the table's TRBD2 call for D was not verified on the DNA. TRBV21-1 is a known pseudogene. CDR3 length equals 11 residues. As DNA, the CDR3 is TGTGCCAGCAGCAAATTCTTCACTCAGTACTTC. The encoded protein is CASSKFFTQYF.

On this clone: The same CDR3 is also encoded by other DNA sequences in this sample. The rearrangement uses TRBV5-1 and TRBJ2-3; TRBD2 might be the D (5 bases). The length of the CDR3 is 14 residues. CDR1 SGHRS and CDR2 YFSETQ come from the germline V gene. V dropped 4 bases and J dropped 0 bases, with 9 bases sitting between them. CDR3 nucleotide sequence: TGCGCCAGCAGCCCGGGCGGGAGCACAGATACGCAGTATTTT. Residues: CASSPGGSTDTQYF. Together with reference TRBV5-1 and TRBJ2-3, the CDR3 gives the full variable domain: KAGVTQTPRYLIKTRGQQVTLSCSPISGHRSVSWYQQTPGQGLQFLFEYFSETQRNKGNFPGRFSGRQFSNSRSEMNVSTLELGDSALYLCASSPGGSTDTQYFGPGTRLTVL.